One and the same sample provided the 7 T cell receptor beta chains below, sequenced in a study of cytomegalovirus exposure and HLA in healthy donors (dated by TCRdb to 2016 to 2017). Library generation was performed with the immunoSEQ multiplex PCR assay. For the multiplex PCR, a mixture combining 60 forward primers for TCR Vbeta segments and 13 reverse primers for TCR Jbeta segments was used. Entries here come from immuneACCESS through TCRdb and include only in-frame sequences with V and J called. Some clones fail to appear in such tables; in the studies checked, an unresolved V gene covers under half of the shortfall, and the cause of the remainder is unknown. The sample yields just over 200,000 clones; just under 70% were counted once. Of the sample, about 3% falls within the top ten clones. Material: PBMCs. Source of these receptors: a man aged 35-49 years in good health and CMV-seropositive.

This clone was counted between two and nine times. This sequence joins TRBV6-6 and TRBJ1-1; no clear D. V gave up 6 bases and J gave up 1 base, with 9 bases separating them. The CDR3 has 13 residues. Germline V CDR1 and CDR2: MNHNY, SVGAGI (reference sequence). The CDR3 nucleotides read TGTGCCAGCAGGACAAGGCCGAACACTGAAGCTTTCTTT. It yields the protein CASRTRPNTEAFF.

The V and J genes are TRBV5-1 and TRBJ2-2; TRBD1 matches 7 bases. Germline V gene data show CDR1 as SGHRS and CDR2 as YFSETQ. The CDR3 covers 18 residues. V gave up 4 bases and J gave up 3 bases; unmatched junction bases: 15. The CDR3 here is CASSPGGWSVVYTGELFF. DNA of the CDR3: TGCGCCAGCAGCCCAGGGGGTTGGTCGGTCGTCTACACCGGGGAGCTGTTTTTT.

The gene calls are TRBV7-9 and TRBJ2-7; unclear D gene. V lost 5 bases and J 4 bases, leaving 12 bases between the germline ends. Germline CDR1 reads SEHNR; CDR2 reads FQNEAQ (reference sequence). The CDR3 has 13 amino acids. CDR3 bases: TGTGCCAGCAGCCCAACGTTTAGTTACGAGCAGTACTTC. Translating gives CASSPTFSYEQYF.

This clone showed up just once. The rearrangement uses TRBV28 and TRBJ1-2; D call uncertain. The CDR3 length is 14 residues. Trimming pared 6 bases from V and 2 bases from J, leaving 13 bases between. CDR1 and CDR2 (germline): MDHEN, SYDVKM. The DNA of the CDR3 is TGTGCCAGCAGACCCCCTTCCAGAAACTATGGCTACACCTTC. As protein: CASRPPSRNYGYTF.

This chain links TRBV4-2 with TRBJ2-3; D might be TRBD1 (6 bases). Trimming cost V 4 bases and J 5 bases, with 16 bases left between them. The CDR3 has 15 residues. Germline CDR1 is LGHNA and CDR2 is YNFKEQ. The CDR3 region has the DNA TGTGCCAGCAGCCGGCCTGGGGGCGGAGGAGATACGCAGTATTTT. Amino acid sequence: CASSRPGGGGDTQYF.

In nucleotides, the CDR3 is TGTGCCAGTAAAGGCGGCCACACAGATACGCAGTATTTT. Its protein is CASKGGHTDTQYF. This chain links TRBV19 with TRBJ2-3; D unclear. The CDR3 sequence is 13 residues long. With 7 bases removed from V and 2 bases from J, the gap between germline ends came to 10 bases. CDR1 is LNHDA, CDR2 SQIVND, per germline (reference sequence).

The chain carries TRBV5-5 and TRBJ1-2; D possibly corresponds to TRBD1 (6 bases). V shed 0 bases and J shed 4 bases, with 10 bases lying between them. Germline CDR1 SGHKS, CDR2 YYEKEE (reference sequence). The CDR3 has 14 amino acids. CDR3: CASSLAGQTYGYTF. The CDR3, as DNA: TGTGCCAGCAGCTTGGCGGGACAAACCTATGGCTACACCTTC.